Below, one TCR beta chain is given with its context. Its antigen is not identified. This sample was taken from a study of vaccination and CD4 T cells after COVID-19. Study-wide points: Going from approximately 21 to 40, median SARS-CoV-2-reactive clonotypes did not rise significantly.

An Oncomine TCR Beta short-read assay was used to sequence the DNA from cultured CD4+ T cells. TCRdb recomputed calls from the PCR reads with MiXCR, one row per CDR3 protein. The sample records roughly 5,200 distinct CDR3 sequences, 30% being singletons. The CDR3 totals 14 residues. Germline V CDR1 and CDR2: SEHNR, FQNEAQ (reference sequence). The V end was cut by 4 bases, the J end by 5 bases, with 14 bases between. Treatment described: roughly ten-day PBMC culture with coronavirus spike peptide pools or control peptides (ViraFEST assay). The TCR was taken from a human donor who had recovered from COVID-19. The rearrangement uses TRBV7-9 and TRBJ2-5; D might be TRBD1 or TRBD2, each matching 5 bases. The source was CD4+ T cells from blood, cultured in vitro, collected after SARS-CoV-2 vaccination. CDR3 nucleotide sequence: TGTGCCAGCAGCTCCCTTGGGGGTGGGGAGACCCAGTACTTC. Residues: CASSSLGGGETQYF. The whole variable domain, remainder taken from reference TRBV7-9 and TRBJ2-5, is DTGVSQNPRHKITKRGQNVTFRCDPISEHNRLYWYRQTLGQGPEFLTYFQNEAQLEKSRLLSDRFSAERPKGSFSTLEIQRTEQGDSAMYLCASSSLGGGETQYFGPGTRLLVL.